The present TCR beta chain was sequenced within a study of CD8 T cells in Susac syndrome. V lost 1 base to trimming and J lost 6 bases, with 13 bases between them. Germline CDR1 reads SGHTA; CDR2 reads FQGNSA. This CDR3 contains 14 residues. The authors reverse transcribed roughly 0.5 to 1 ug RNA with random hexamers. The method of amplification for TCR beta CDR3 was immunoSEQ multiplex PCR, covering 54 Vbeta and 13 Jbeta. TCRdb processed the immunoSEQ multiplex PCR reads anew with MiXCR; each CDR3 protein has one entry. The profile shows 110,000 or so distinct CDR3 sequences, 90% to 95% of them singletons. The CD8+ and CD4+ T cells were isolated magnetically using a negative isolation approach, whereas the TEMRA cells were enriched by FACS.

Sequenced material: CD4+ T cells from PBMCs. The receptor was derived from a human donor with multiple sclerosis. The V and J genes are TRBV7-2 and TRBJ2-7; unclear D gene. CDR3 residues: CASSLGPDPPEQYF. Written as DNA, the CDR3 is TGTGCCAGCAGCTTAGGGCCAGACCCTCCCGAGCAGTACTTC.